Below are 6 T cell receptor beta chains sequenced from a single sample in a study of cytomegalovirus exposure and HLA in healthy donors (TCRdb year 2017). To prepare the library, the immunoSEQ multiplex PCR assay was applied. The multiplex PCR relied on a mix of 60 forward primers for TCR Vbeta segments and 13 reverse primers for TCR Jbeta segments. TCRdb provides this immuneACCESS table in a form limited to in-frame rearrangements. Some clones are lacking; in checked studies, under half of them reflect an unresolved V gene, and why the rest are absent is not known. This sample gives approximately 150,000 clones in total; roughly two thirds of them show up just once. Under 3.5% of the sample lies in the top ten. Sequenced: PBMCs. The origin of the receptors is a woman aged 25 to 45 in good health and CMV-seronegative.

The chain has TRBV19 and TRBJ2-5; D may be TRBD2 (5 bases). CDR3 size: 13 residues. Between the trimmed V and J ends, which lost 6 bases and 3 bases, there was a span of 11 bases. CDR1 and CDR2 (germline): LNHDA, SQIVND (reference sequence). The CDR3 nucleotides read TGTGCCAGTAGAATGGACTGGGAAGAGACCCAGTACTTC. Translated, it gives CASRMDWEETQYF. The whole variable domain, filled in from reference TRBV19 and TRBJ2-5, reads DGGITQSPKYLFRKEGQNVTLSCEQNLNHDAMYWYRQDPGQGLRLIYYSQIVNDFQKGDIAEGYSVSREKKESFPLTVTSAQKNPTAFYLCASRMDWEETQYFGPGTRLLVL.

The sample holds a few counts of this clone. As DNA, the CDR3 is TGTGCCAGCAGCAATCGGGGCGGGGGCGGGGCTTTCTTT. Amino acid sequence: CASSNRGGGGAFF. V is TRBV7-2 and J is TRBJ1-1, with a possible D match to TRBD1 (6 bases). CDR1 SGHTA and CDR2 FQGNSA come from the germline V gene. This CDR3 is built from 13 residues. V was cut by 5 bases and J by 11 bases, with 18 bases left in between.

The chain is built from TRBV19 and TRBJ1-2; no reliable D call. CDR1 and CDR2 from the germline V gene are LNHDA and SQIVND (reference sequence). CDR3 length equals 15 residues. Trimming removed 6 bases from V and 0 bases from J, with 14 bases in between. CDR3: CASRRSRRANYGYTF. The CDR3, as DNA: TGTGCCAGTAGGAGGAGTCGGCGGGCTAACTATGGCTACACCTTC.

Only a few counts were recorded for this clone. This rearrangement joins TRBV4-2 to TRBJ2-3; 7 positions match TRBD2. V trimming: 0 bases; J trimming: 0 bases; junction bases outside the gene matches: 3. Germline-derived CDR1 and CDR2 are LGHNA and YNFKEQ. The CDR3 is 16 amino acids. CDR3 bases: TGTGCCAGCAGCCAAGATCGGGGGGAGAGCACAGATACGCAGTATTTT. The encoded protein is CASSQDRGESTDTQYF.

The rearrangement uses TRBV9 and TRBJ2-2; tentative D call: TRBD2 (6 bases). V dropped 4 bases and J dropped 8 bases, with 12 bases sitting between them. CDR1 SGDLS and CDR2 YYNGEE come from the germline V gene. The CDR3 covers 13 residues. CDR3 protein: CASSSGAQGELFF. Written as DNA, the CDR3 is TGTGCCAGCAGCTCGGGAGCCCAAGGGGAGCTGTTTTTT.

This chain joins TRBV27 and TRBJ2-1; D might be TRBD2 (6 bases). In germline, CDR1 is MNHEY, CDR2 SMNVEV (reference sequence). V was shortened by 4 bases and J by 2 bases, with 18 bases between the two germline ends. The length of the CDR3 is 17 residues. In DNA, the CDR3 is TGTGCCAGCAGTTCGAGGGGTGGGGGGAGGACCTACAATGAGCAGTTCTTC. Translating gives CASSSRGGGRTYNEQFF.